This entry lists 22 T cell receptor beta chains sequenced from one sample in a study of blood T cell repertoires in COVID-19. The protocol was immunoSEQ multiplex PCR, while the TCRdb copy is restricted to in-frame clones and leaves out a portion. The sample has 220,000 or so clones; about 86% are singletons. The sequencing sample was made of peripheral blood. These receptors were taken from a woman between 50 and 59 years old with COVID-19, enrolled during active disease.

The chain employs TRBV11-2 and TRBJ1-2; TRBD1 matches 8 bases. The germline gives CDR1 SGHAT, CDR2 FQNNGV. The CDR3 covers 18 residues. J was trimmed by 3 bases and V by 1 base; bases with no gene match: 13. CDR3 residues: CASSLGTGPEAGDYGYTF. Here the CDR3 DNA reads TGTGCCAGCAGCTTAGGGACAGGGCCCGAGGCAGGGGACTATGGCTACACCTTC. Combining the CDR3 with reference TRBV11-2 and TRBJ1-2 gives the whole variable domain EAGVAQSPRYKIIEKRQSVAFWCNPISGHATLYWYQQILGQGPKLLIQFQNNGVVDDSQLPKDRFSAERLKGVDSTLKIQPAKLEDSAVYLCASSLGTGPEAGDYGYTFGSGTRLTVV.

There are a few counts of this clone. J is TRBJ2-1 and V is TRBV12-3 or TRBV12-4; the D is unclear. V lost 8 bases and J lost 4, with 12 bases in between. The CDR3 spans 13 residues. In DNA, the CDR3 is TGTGCCAGCCTGGGCCGACATTACAATGAGCAGTTCTTC. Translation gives CASLGRHYNEQFF.

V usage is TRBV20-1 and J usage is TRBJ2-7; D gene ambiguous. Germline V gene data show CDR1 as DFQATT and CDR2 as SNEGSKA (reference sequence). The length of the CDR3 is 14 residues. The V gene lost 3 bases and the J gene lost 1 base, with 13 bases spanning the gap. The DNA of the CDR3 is TGCAGTGCTAGTATCTATTCCGAATCCTACGAGCAGTACTTC. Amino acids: CSASIYSESYEQYF.

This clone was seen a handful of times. CDR3 sequence (DNA): TGTGCCAGCAGCTCCGTAATCGGGGGGACGCAGTATTTT. It yields the protein CASSSVIGGTQYF. The V and J genes are TRBV7-2 and TRBJ2-3; 7 bases match TRBD2. The V segment lost 4 bases and the J segment 9 bases; nucleotides outside the gene matches: 7. Germline values: CDR1 SGHTA, CDR2 FQGNSA. This CDR3 contains 13 residues. The full variable domain, rest sourced from reference TRBV7-2 and TRBJ2-3, is GAGVSQSPSNKVTEKGKDVELRCDPISGHTALYWYRQSLGQGLEFLIYFQGNSAPDKSGLPSDRFSAERTGGSVSTLTIQRTQQEDSAVYLCASSSVIGGTQYFGPGTRLTVL.

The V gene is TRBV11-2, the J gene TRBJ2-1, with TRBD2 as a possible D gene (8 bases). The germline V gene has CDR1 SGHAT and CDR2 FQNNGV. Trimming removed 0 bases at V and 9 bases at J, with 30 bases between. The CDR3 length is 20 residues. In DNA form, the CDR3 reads TGTGCCAGCAGCTTAGATCCCGGGAGGGGGCCGGAAAATCTAAGAGGTGAGCAGTTCTTC. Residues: CASSLDPGRGPENLRGEQFF. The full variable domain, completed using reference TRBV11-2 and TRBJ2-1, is EAGVAQSPRYKIIEKRQSVAFWCNPISGHATLYWYQQILGQGPKLLIQFQNNGVVDDSQLPKDRFSAERLKGVDSTLKIQPAKLEDSAVYLCASSLDPGRGPENLRGEQFFGPGTRLTVL.

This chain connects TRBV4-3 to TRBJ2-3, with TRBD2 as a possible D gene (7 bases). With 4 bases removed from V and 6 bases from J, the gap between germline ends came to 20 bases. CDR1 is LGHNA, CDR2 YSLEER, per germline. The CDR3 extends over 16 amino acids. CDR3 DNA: TGCGCCAGCAGCCCTCAGGACAGACAAGCGGGGGATACGCAGTATTTT. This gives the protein CASSPQDRQAGDTQYF.

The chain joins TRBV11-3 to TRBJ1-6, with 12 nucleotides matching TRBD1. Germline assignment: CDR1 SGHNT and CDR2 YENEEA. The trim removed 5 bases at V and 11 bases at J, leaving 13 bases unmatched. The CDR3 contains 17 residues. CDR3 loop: CASSPQGQGAFLAPLHF. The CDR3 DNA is TGTGCCAGCAGCCCACAGGGACAGGGGGCGTTCCTGGCACCCCTCCACTTT.

The CDR3 sequence is CASSQEGWLPEDIQYF. CDR3 coding DNA: TGTGCCAGCAGCCAAGAAGGCTGGTTGCCGGAGGACATTCAGTACTTC. The rearrangement links TRBV3-1 (or the pseudogene TRBV3-2) to TRBJ2-4; D perhaps matches TRBD2 (5 bases). Per germline, CDR1 LGHDT and CDR2 YNNKEL (reference sequence). The CDR3 totals 16 residues. The V gene lost 0 bases and the J gene lost 8 bases, with 17 bases spanning the gap.

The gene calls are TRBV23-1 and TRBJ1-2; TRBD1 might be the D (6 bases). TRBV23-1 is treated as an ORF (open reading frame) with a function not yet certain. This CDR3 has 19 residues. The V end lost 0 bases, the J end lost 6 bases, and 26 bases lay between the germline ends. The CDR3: CASSQSDRQVTGCPNGYTF. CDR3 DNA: TGCGCCAGCAGTCAATCAGACAGACAGGTGACGGGGTGTCCAAATGGCTACACCTTC.

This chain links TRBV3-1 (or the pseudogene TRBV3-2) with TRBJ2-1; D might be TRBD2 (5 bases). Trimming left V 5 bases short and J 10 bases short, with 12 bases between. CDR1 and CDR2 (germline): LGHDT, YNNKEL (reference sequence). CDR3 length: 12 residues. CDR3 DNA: TGTGCCAGCAGCACTACTAGTTCCGAGCAGTTCTTC. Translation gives CASSTTSSEQFF.

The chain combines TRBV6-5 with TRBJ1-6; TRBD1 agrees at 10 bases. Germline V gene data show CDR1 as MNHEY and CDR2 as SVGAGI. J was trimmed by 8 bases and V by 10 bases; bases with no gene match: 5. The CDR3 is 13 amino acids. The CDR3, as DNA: TGTGCCACCAGGACAGGGGGTTATTCACCCCTCCACTTT. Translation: CATRTGGYSPLHF.

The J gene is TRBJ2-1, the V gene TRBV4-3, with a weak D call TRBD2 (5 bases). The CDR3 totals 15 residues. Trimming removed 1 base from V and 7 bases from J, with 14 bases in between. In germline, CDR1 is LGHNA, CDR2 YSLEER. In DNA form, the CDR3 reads TGCGCCAGCAGCCAAGGGAGTCTAAGAGGGAATGAGCAGTTCTTC. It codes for CASSQGSLRGNEQFF.

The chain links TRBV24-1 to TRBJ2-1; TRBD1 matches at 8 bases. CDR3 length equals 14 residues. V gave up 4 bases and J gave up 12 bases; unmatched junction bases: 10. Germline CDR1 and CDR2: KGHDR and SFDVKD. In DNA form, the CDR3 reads TGTGCCACCAGTGACAACCTTCAGGGGGCCAGGCAGTTCTTC. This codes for CATSDNLQGARQFF.

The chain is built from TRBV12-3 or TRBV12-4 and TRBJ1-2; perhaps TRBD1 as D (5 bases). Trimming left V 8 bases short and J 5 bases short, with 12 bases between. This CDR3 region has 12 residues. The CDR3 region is CASRLGEYGYTF. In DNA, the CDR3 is TGTGCCAGCCGTCTAGGGGAGTATGGCTACACCTTC.

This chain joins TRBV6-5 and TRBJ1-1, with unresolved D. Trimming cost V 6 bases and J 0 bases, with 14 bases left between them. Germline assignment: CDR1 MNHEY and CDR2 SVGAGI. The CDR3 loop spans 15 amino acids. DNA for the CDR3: TGTGCCAGCAGCCCCACCTTCGCGGTGAACACTGAAGCTTTCTTT. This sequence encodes CASSPTFAVNTEAFF.

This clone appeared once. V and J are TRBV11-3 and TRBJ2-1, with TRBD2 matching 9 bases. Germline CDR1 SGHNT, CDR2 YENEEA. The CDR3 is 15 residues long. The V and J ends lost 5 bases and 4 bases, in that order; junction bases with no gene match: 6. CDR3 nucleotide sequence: TGTGCCAGCAGCCGTAGCGGGGGCCTTTACAATGAGCAGTTCTTC. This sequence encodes CASSRSGGLYNEQFF.

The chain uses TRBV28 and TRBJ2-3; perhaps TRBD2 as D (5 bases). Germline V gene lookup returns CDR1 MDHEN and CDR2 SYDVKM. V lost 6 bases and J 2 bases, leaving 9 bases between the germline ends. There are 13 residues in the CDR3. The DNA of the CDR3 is TGTGCCAGCAGGAGGGAGTCCACAGATACGCAGTATTTT. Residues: CASRRESTDTQYF. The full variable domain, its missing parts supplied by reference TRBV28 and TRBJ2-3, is DVKVTQSSRYLVKRTGEKVFLECVQDMDHENMFWYRQDPGLGLRLIYFSYDVKMKEKGDIPEGYSVSREKKERFSLILESASTNQTSMYLCASRRESTDTQYFGPGTRLTVL.

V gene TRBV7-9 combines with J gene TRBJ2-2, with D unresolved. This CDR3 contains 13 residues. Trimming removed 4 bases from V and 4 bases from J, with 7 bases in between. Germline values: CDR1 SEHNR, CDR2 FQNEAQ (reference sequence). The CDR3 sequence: CASSSTPTGELFF. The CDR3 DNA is TGTGCCAGCAGCTCGACACCCACCGGGGAGCTGTTTTTT.

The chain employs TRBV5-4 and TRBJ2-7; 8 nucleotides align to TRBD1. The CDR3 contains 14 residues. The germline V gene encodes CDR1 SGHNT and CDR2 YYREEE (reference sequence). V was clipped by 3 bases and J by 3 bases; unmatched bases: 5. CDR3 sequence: CASSSDREYYEQYF. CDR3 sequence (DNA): TGTGCCAGCAGCTCGGACAGGGAATACTACGAGCAGTACTTC.

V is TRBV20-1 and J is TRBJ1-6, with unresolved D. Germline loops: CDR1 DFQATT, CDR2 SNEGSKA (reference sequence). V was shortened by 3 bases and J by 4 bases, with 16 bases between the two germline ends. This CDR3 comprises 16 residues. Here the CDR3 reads CSASRSGILYNSPLHF. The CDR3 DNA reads TGCAGTGCTAGTCGATCGGGGATTCTTTATAATTCACCCCTCCACTTT.

The CDR3 bases are TGCAGTGCTAGTGCCAGGGCATATAATTCACCCCTCCACTTT. This translates into CSASARAYNSPLHF. The gene calls are TRBV20-1 and TRBJ1-6; possible D gene TRBD1, 5 bases. The germline gives CDR1 DFQATT, CDR2 SNEGSKA (reference sequence). V lost 3 bases and J 4 bases, leaving 10 bases between the germline ends. The CDR3 has 14 amino acids.

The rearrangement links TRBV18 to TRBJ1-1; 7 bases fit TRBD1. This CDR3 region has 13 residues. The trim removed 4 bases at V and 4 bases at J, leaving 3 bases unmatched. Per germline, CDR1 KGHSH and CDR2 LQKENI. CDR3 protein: CASSLGQATEAFF. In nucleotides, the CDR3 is TGTGCCAGCTCACTCGGACAGGCCACTGAAGCTTTCTTT. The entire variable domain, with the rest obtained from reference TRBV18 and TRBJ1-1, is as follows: NAGVMQNPRHLVRRRGQEARLRCSPMKGHSHVYWYRQLPEEGLKFMVYLQKENIIDESGMPKERFSAEFPKEGPSILRIQQVVRGDSAAYFCASSLGQATEAFFGQGTRLTVV.